What follows describes a single TCR beta chain. The sample has other DNA sequences that encode this CDR3 too. The source of the sample is a study of control samples from healthy donors and cancer patients. The CDR3 length is 14 residues. Germline lookup yields CDR1 SGHRS and CDR2 YFSETQ. The V segment lost 0 bases and the J segment 2 bases; nucleotides outside the gene matches: 2. Assay used: immunoSEQ multiplex PCR; TCRdb lists only in-frame clones, some missing. The sample holds 170,000 or so clones, 90% to 95% seen once. Sequenced: blood. This receptor was obtained from a woman under 30 in good health. V is TRBV5-1 and J is TRBJ2-7; 7 bases are shared with TRBD1. The CDR3 region has the DNA TGCGCCAGCAGCTTGGGACAGGGAGCCTACGAGCAGTACTTC. Amino acid sequence: CASSLGQGAYEQYF.